These 19 T cell receptor beta chains were all obtained from the same sample, sequenced in a study of T cells in Graves' hyperthyroidism and ophthalmopathy. The CDR3 regions of TCR beta were amplified from RNA transcripts. The HTBI set primed first-round TCR CDR3 RT-PCR. TCRdb itself ran the multiplex PCR reads through MiXCR, one entry per CDR3 protein. This table holds a few hundred thousand distinct CDR3 sequences, more than 15% found once. The sequencing input was blood. The receptors come from a woman in her thirties or forties with Graves' ophthalmopathy.

The chain joins TRBV2 to TRBJ1-6, with TRBD1 identical over 9 bases. The J segment lost 2 bases and the V segment lost 5 bases, leaving 10 bases of the junction unmatched. Germline lookup yields CDR1 SNHLY and CDR2 FYNNEI. The CDR3 contains 18 residues. The DNA of the CDR3 is TGTGCCAGCAGTTACGGCACGGGACAGGGTCCCTATAATTCACCCCTCCACTTT. Amino acid sequence: CASSYGTGQGPYNSPLHF.

This clonotype has a count of ten or more. V is TRBV7-2 and J is TRBJ2-1, with 12 bases fitting TRBD2. The CDR3 is made up of 16 amino acids. CDR1 and CDR2 (germline): SGHTA, FQGNSA. J was trimmed by 5 bases and V by 5 bases; bases with no gene match: 7. The CDR3 here is CASSRRPSGGDNEQFF. The CDR3 bases are TGTGCCAGCAGCCGTAGACCTAGCGGGGGGGACAATGAGCAGTTCTTC.

This clonotype was observed many times. The chain links TRBV7-2 to TRBJ2-5, with 7 bases identical to TRBD2. Germline V CDR1 and CDR2: SGHTA, FQGNSA. Trimming took 2 bases from V and 0 from J; bases not matched to a gene: 6. The CDR3 contains 16 residues. CDR3: CASSLKSGRYQETQYF. The DNA of the CDR3 is TGTGCCAGCAGCTTAAAATCCGGGAGGTACCAAGAGACCCAGTACTTC.

The chain recombines TRBV29-1 with TRBJ1-1; D unclear. The CDR3 has 13 residues. Trimming shortened V by 6 bases and J by 0 bases, and 11 bases separated the two germline ends. CDR1 SQVTM and CDR2 ANQGSEA come from the germline V gene. CDR3 nucleotides: TGCAGCGTCGAACAGATTTTGAACACTGAAGCTTTCTTT. This sequence encodes CSVEQILNTEAFF.

This clonotype was seen once. For the CDR3, the DNA is TGCGCCAGCAGTGACCGCACAGGGCCGACGGGCACCGGGGAGCTGTTTTTT. Its protein is CASSDRTGPTGTGELFF. The genes are TRBV10-2 and TRBJ2-2; possible D gene TRBD1, 6 bases. CDR3 length: 17 residues. CDR1 and CDR2 from the germline V gene are WSHSY and SAAADI. Trimming removed 3 bases from V and 4 bases from J, with 18 bases in between.

This clonotype was seen repeatedly, ten times or more. V gene TRBV27 combines with J gene TRBJ2-7; TRBD2 agrees at 13 bases. CDR3 length: 17 amino acids. The V segment lost 6 bases and the J segment 2 bases; nucleotides outside the gene matches: 10. The V gene's germline CDR1 is MNHEY and CDR2 SMNVEV (reference sequence). CDR3 in amino acids: CASSGRTSGGLPYEQYF. DNA of the CDR3: TGTGCCAGCAGCGGACGGACTAGCGGGGGCCTTCCCTACGAGCAGTACTTC.

This chain joins TRBV19 and TRBJ1-5; D gene uncertain. V was trimmed by 5 bases and J by 6 bases, leaving 17 bases between them. This CDR3 is 15 amino acids long. In germline, CDR1 is LNHDA, CDR2 SQIVND (reference sequence). The CDR3 loop reads CASSPVVEAGQPQHF. In DNA form, the CDR3 reads TGTGCCAGTAGTCCAGTCGTCGAGGCAGGTCAGCCCCAGCATTTT.

This clonotype was detected many times. The chain has TRBV6-1 and TRBJ2-7; TRBD1 matches 7 bases. Germline CDR1 and CDR2: MNHNS and SASEGT. The CDR3 is 15 residues long. The trim removed 5 bases at V and 2 bases at J, leaving 9 bases unmatched. CDR3 in DNA: TGTGCCAGCAGTCCCCAATCTGGGACAGCCTACGAGCAGTACTTC. Translation: CASSPQSGTAYEQYF.

The rearrangement uses TRBV11-2 and TRBJ1-5, with D uncertain. Germline V gene lookup returns CDR1 SGHAT and CDR2 FQNNGV. The CDR3 totals 13 residues. The V gene lost 5 bases and the J gene lost 3 bases, with 8 bases spanning the gap. The CDR3 DNA is TGTGCCAGCAGCCAAACCCACAATCAGCCCCAGCATTTT. This encodes CASSQTHNQPQHF.

This rearrangement joins TRBV20-1 to TRBJ1-1; D is unresolved. Germline V gives CDR1 DFQATT, CDR2 SNEGSKA (reference sequence). The ends were cut back, 0 bases at V and 1 base at J, with 15 bases in the middle. CDR3 length: 16 residues. CDR3 sequence reads: CSARDFRHPRNTEAFF. The CDR3, as DNA: TGCAGTGCTAGAGATTTCAGGCACCCCCGGAACACTGAAGCTTTCTTT.

The J gene is TRBJ1-5, the V gene TRBV9; 8 bases align to TRBD1. Germline assignment: CDR1 SGDLS and CDR2 YYNGEE. Unmatched junction bases numbered 5, after V lost 3 bases and J lost 6 bases. The CDR3 is 14 residues long. The CDR3 reads CASSEQGGSQPQHF. The CDR3 region has the DNA TGTGCCAGCAGCGAACAGGGGGGTTCTCAGCCCCAGCATTTT.

In regard to this clonotype: This sequence may be a read error, since a much larger clone differs from it by one base. V is TRBV18 and J is TRBJ2-1; 9 bases agree with TRBD2. Germline values: CDR1 KGHSH, CDR2 LQKENI. This CDR3 comprises 17 residues. Unmatched junction bases numbered 15, after V lost 2 bases and J lost 10 bases. The CDR3 sequence: CASSPTEGIAGVSEQFF. The CDR3 DNA sequence: TGTGCCAGCTCACCAACAGAGGGAATAGCGGGAGTCTCCGAGCAGTTCTTC. Complete variable domain (other parts from reference TRBV18 and TRBJ2-1): NAGVMQNPRHLVRRRGQEARLRCSPMKGHSHVYWYRQLPEEGLKFMVYLQKENIIDESGMPKERFSAEFPKEGPSILRIQQVVRGDSAAYFCASSPTEGIAGVSEQFFGPGTRLTVL.

This clonotype has only a few counts. DNA for the CDR3: TGTGCCAGCAGCTTAGGAACGGGGTCTACCTACAATGAGCAGTTCTTC. Translation: CASSLGTGSTYNEQFF. The genes are TRBV7-6 and TRBJ2-1; D perhaps matches TRBD2 (5 bases). Trimming left V 1 base short and J 2 bases short, with 12 bases between. There are 16 residues in the CDR3. Germline loops: CDR1 SGHVS, CDR2 FNYEAQ.

This clonotype was picked up many times. The V gene is TRBV30, the J gene TRBJ2-7; no definite D call. The CDR3 is 13 residues long. Germline V lookup: CDR1 GTSNPN, CDR2 SVGIG (reference sequence). V gave up 3 bases and J gave up 3 bases, with 12 bases separating them. CDR3 amino acids: CAWSRGNVYEQYF. CDR3 in DNA: TGTGCCTGGAGCAGAGGAAACGTCTACGAGCAGTACTTC.

This clonotype was observed a handful of times. The chain couples TRBV5-1 to TRBJ1-2; D not resolved. The germline gives CDR1 SGHRS, CDR2 YFSETQ. V lost 4 bases and J lost 5, with 18 bases in between. CDR3 length: 15 amino acids. The CDR3 loop reads CASSRGTGGSYGYTF. The CDR3, as DNA: TGCGCCAGCAGCCGCGGAACGGGAGGTTCGTATGGCTACACCTTC.

This clonotype was seen a handful of times. The chain uses TRBV6-2 or TRBV6-3 and TRBJ2-5; D unresolved. The CDR3 loop spans 14 amino acids. Germline assignment: CDR1 MNHEY and CDR2 SVGEGT. V was clipped by 6 bases and J by 1 base, with 12 bases between them. DNA of the CDR3: TGTGCCAGCAGCCAAAGGGTCGCCCAAGAGACCCAGTACTTC. Protein: CASSQRVAQETQYF.

A word on this clonotype: Being one base from a much bigger clone, this may be a read error. The J gene is TRBJ1-2, the V gene TRBV28, with 9 bases that match TRBD1. The CDR3 length is 14 residues. V dropped 3 bases and J dropped 7; count of bases not matched to a gene: 6. Germline V lookup: CDR1 MDHEN, CDR2 SYDVKM. The CDR3 loop is CASSFPGQGGGYTF. CDR3 in DNA: TGTGCCAGCAGTTTCCCGGGACAGGGTGGTGGCTACACCTTC.

This clonotype was observed a single time. The rearrangement joins TRBV6-1 to TRBJ2-2; D unclear. Germline V lookup: CDR1 MNHNS, CDR2 SASEGT. This CDR3 has 12 residues. V lost 4 bases and J lost 7, with 7 bases in between. The CDR3 bases are TGTGCCAGCAGTGGAGGTTACGGGGAGCTGTTTTTT. It yields the protein CASSGGYGELFF.

This clonotype was detected ten times or more. The chain is built from TRBV20-1 and TRBJ2-1; a possible D gene is TRBD1 (5 bases). The V gene's germline CDR1 is DFQATT and CDR2 SNEGSKA (reference sequence). The CDR3 contains 13 residues. V was shortened by 6 bases and J by 6 bases, with 15 bases between the two germline ends. The CDR3 reads CSAPPNQGNEQFF. DNA of the CDR3: TGCAGTGCCCCGCCAAATCAGGGCAATGAGCAGTTCTTC.